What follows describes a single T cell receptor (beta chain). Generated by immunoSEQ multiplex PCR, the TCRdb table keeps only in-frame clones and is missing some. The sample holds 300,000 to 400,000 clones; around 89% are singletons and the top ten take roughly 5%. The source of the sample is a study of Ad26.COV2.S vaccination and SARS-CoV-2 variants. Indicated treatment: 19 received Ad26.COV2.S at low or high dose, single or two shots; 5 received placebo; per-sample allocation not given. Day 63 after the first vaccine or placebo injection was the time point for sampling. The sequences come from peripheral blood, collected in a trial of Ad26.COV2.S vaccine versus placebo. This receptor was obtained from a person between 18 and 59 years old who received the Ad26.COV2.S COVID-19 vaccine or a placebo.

The CDR3 region is CASSGRQGNYGYTF. The CDR3 coding sequence is TGTGCCAGCAGTGGACGACAGGGTAACTATGGCTACACCTTC. The gene calls are TRBV2 and TRBJ1-2; TRBD1 matches 7 bases. From germline, CDR1 is SNHLY and CDR2 FYNNEI. The CDR3 has 14 amino acids. The trim removed 4 bases at V and 1 base at J, leaving 3 bases unmatched.